This TCR beta chain emerged from a study of cytomegalovirus exposure and HLA in healthy donors. Study at large: Earlier, 180 million or so T cells were analyzed, and around 100 million unique TCR beta sequences were found among them. Most donors, less than 85% of over 350 genotyped, fell in the Caucasian-associated ancestry cluster. Findings of the study overall: Under in vitro conditions, a few CMV-associated chains were confirmed as specific for CMV antigens.

Donors likely had unrecorded immune exposures despite being nominally healthy when sampled. Looked up from germline, CDR1 is KGHSH and CDR2 is LQKENI. The CDR3 has 16 amino acids. Trimming removed 3 bases from V and 2 bases from J, with 14 bases in between. With respect to this clone: Its target is unknown.

PCR involved 60 Vbeta and 13 Jbeta primers. Profiling relied on immunoSEQ multiplex PCR, and the TCRdb table lists in-frame clones only, not all of them. The table lists 200,000 to 300,000 clones, 84% of them singletons. This rearrangement joins TRBV18 to TRBJ1-5; D is possibly TRBD1 (5 bases). Sequencing used PBMCs. This receptor was obtained from a woman aged 40 to 50 in good health and CMV-seropositive. DNA for the CDR3: TGTGCCAGCTCACCCGGCCCCCTCAGGGGCAATCAGCCCCAGCATTTT. Protein sequence: CASSPGPLRGNQPQHF.